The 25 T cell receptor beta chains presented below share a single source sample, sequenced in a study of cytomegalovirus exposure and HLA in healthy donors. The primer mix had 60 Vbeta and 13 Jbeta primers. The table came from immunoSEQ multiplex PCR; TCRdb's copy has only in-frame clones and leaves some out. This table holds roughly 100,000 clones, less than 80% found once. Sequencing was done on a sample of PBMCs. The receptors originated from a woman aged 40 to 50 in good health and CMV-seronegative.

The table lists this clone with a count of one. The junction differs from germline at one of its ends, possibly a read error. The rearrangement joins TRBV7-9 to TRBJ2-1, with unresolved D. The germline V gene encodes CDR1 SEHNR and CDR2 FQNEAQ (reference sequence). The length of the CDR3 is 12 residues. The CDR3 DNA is TGTTCCAGCAGCTTTTCAGGAAATGAGCAGTTCTTC. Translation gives CSSSFSGNEQFF.

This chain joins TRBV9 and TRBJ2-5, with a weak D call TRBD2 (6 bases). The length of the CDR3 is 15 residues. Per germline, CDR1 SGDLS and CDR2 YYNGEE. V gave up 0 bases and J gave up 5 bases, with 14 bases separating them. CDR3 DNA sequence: TGTGCCAGCAGCGTAGCTGGGGGAGGAGGGGAGACCCAGTACTTC. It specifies CASSVAGGGGETQYF.

The CDR3 bases are TGTGCCAGCAGCTTAGTGAAGGAGGGCGGGGGTGAAAAACTGTTTTTT. This encodes CASSLVKEGGGEKLFF. The rearrangement uses TRBV7-9 and TRBJ1-4, with a tentative D call TRBD1 (5 bases). Trimming shortened V by 1 base and J by 7 bases, and 16 bases separated the two germline ends. The CDR3 is made up of 16 amino acids. In germline, CDR1 is SEHNR, CDR2 FQNEAQ (reference sequence). Filled out from reference TRBV7-9 and TRBJ1-4, the complete variable domain reads DTGVSQNPRHKITKRGQNVTFRCDPISEHNRLYWYRQTLGQGPEFLTYFQNEAQLEKSRLLSDRFSAERPKGSFSTLEIQRTEQGDSAMYLCASSLVKEGGGEKLFFGSGTQLSVL.

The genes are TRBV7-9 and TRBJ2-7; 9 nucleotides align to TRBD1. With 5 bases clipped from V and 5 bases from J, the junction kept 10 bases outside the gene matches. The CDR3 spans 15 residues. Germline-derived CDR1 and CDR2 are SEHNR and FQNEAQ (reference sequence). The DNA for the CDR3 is TGTGCCAGCAGCGACCAGGGACAGGGAGACCACGAGCAGTACTTC. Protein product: CASSDQGQGDHEQYF.

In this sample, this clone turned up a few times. The CDR3, as DNA: TGCAGCGTCGGAGGGACTAGCGGGAGGGATCAGTACTTC. It specifies CSVGGTSGRDQYF. The V and J genes are TRBV29-1 and TRBJ2-7; 16 positions match TRBD2. Unmatched junction bases numbered 6, after V lost 6 bases and J lost 10 bases. From germline, CDR1 is SQVTM and CDR2 ANQGSEA. The CDR3 length is 13 residues.

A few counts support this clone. The CDR3 protein is CASSSRDTEREQYF. CDR3 DNA sequence: TGTGCCAGCAGCTCCCGGGACACGGAGCGCGAGCAGTACTTC. The rearrangement joins TRBV7-9 to TRBJ2-7; weak D call: TRBD1 (6 bases). CDR1 is SEHNR, CDR2 FQNEAQ, per germline (reference sequence). The CDR3 consists of 14 residues. V dropped 4 bases and J dropped 6 bases, with 16 bases sitting between them.

CDR3 in DNA: TGCGCCAGCAGCTCCACAGCGGGGGGCCGGGAGACCCAGTACTTC. It yields the protein CASSSTAGGRETQYF. The gene calls are TRBV5-1 and TRBJ2-5; 9 bases line up with TRBD2. The CDR3 spans 15 residues. The germline CDR1 and CDR2 sequences are SGHRS and YFSETQ. V lost 3 bases, J lost 5 bases, and 8 bases stayed unmatched. Full variable domain (remainder filled in from reference TRBV5-1 and TRBJ2-5): KAGVTQTPRYLIKTRGQQVTLSCSPISGHRSVSWYQQTPGQGLQFLFEYFSETQRNKGNFPGRFSGRQFSNSRSEMNVSTLELGDSALYLCASSSTAGGRETQYFGPGTRLLVL.

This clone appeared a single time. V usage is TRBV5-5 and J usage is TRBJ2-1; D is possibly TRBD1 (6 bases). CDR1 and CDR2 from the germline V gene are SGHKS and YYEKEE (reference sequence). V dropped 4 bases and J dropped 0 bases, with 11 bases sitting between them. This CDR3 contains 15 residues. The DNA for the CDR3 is TGTGCCAGCAGCACCGAAGGGGGCTCCTACAATGAGCAGTTCTTC. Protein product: CASSTEGGSYNEQFF.

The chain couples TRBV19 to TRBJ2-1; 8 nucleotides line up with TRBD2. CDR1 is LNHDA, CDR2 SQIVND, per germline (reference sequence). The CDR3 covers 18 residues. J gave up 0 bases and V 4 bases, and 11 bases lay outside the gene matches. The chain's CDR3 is CASSSGFSGATSYNEQFF. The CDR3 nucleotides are TGTGCCAGTAGTAGCGGTTTTAGCGGGGCTACCTCCTACAATGAGCAGTTCTTC.

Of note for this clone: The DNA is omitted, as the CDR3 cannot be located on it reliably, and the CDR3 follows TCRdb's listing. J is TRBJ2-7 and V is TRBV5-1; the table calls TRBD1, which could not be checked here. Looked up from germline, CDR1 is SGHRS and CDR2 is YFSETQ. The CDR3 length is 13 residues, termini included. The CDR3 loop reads CASSFGQGAEPYF.

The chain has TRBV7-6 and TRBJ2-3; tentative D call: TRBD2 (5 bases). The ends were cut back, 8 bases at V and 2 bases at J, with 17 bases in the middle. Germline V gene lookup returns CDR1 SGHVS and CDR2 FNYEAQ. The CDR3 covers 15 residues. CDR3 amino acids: CASGKGASTTDTQYF. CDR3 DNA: TGTGCCAGCGGCAAGGGAGCCTCCACCACAGATACGCAGTATTTT.

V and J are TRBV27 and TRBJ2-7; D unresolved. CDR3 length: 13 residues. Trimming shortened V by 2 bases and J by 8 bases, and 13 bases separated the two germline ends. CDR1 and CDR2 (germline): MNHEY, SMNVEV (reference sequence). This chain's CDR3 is CASSLADNTKQYF. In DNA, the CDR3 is TGTGCCAGCAGTTTAGCCGACAACACCAAGCAGTACTTC.

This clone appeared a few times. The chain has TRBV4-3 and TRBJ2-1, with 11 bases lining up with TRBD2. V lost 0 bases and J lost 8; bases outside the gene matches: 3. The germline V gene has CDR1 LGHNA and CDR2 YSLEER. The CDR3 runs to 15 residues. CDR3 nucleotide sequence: TGCGCCAGCAGCCAAGAGGCTAGCGGGAGGCATGAGCAGTTCTTC. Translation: CASSQEASGRHEQFF.

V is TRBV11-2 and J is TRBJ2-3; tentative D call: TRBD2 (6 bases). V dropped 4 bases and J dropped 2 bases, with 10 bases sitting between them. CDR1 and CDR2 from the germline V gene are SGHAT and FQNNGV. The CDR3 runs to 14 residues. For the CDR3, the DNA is TGTGCCAGCAGCTATCAGCGGGTCACAGATACGCAGTATTTT. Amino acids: CASSYQRVTDTQYF.

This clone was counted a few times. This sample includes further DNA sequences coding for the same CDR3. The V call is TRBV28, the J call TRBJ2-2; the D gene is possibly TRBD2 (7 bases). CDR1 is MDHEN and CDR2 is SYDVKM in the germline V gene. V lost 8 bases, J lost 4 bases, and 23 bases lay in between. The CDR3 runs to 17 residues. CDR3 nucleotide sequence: TGTGCCAGCCGCAGAGGTGGGGGCGGGGGAGTCACCGGGGAGCTGTTTTTT. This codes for CASRRGGGGGVTGELFF.

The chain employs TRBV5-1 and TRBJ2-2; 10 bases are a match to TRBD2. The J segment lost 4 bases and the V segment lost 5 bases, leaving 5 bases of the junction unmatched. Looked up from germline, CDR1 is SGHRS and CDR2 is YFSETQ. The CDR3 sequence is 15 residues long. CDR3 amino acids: CASSWTSGGTGELFF. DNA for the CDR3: TGCGCCAGCAGTTGGACTAGCGGTGGCACCGGGGAGCTGTTTTTT.

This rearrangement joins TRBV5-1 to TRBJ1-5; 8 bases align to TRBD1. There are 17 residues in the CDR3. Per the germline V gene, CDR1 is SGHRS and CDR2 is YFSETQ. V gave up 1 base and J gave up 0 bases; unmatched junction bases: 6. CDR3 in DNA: TGCGCCAGCAGCTTGTGTCAGGGGGCTGATAGCAATCAGCCCCAGCATTTT. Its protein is CASSLCQGADSNQPQHF.

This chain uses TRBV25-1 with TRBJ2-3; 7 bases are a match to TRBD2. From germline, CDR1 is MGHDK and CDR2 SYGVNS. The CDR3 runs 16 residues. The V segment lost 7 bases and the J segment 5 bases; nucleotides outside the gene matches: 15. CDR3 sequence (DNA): TGTGCCAGCACCCGAGGGATGAGCGGGGAAATAGATACGCAGTATTTT. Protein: CASTRGMSGEIDTQYF.

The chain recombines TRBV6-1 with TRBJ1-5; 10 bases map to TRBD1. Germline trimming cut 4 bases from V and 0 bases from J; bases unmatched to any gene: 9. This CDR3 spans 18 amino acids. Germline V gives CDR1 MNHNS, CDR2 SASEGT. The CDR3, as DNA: TGTGCCAGCAGTGTGCCGGGGACAGGGGTTTATAGCAATCAGCCCCAGCATTTT. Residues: CASSVPGTGVYSNQPQHF.

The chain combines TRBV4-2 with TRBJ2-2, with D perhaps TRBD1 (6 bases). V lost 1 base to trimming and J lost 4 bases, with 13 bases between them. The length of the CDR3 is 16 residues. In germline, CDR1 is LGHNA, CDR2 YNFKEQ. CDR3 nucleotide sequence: TGTGCCAGCAGCCAAGGTCAGGGGTCGCCCACCGGGGAGCTGTTTTTT. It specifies CASSQGQGSPTGELFF.

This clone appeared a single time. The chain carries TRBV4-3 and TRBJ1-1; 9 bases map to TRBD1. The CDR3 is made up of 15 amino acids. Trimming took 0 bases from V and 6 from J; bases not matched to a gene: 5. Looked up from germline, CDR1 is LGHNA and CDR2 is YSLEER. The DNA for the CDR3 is TGCGCCAGCAGCCAAGAGCCGGACAGGGGTTCTGAAGCTTTCTTT. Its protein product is CASSQEPDRGSEAFF.

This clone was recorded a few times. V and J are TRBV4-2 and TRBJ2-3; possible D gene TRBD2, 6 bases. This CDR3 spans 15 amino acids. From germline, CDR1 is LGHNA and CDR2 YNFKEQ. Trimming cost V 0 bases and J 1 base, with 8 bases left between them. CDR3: CASSQEWEGTDTQYF. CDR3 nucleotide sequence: TGTGCCAGCAGCCAAGAGTGGGAGGGCACAGATACGCAGTATTTT.

CDR3 bases: TGCGCCAGCAGCCAAGATTTAGCGGGAGGGCCGAAGGGCACCGGGGAGCTGTTTTTT. Amino acid sequence: CASSQDLAGGPKGTGELFF. The rearrangement links TRBV4-3 to TRBJ2-2; 11 nucleotides match TRBD2. CDR1 is LGHNA and CDR2 is YSLEER in the germline V gene. The CDR3 is 19 residues long. The J segment lost 4 bases and the V segment lost 0 bases, leaving 10 bases of the junction unmatched.

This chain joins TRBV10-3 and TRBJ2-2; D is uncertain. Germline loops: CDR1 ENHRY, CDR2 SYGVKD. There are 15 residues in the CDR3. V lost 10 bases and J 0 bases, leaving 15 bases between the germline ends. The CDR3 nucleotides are TGTGCCACCAGGCGTCAAGCGCCGAACACCGGGGAGCTGTTTTTT. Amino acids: CATRRQAPNTGELFF.

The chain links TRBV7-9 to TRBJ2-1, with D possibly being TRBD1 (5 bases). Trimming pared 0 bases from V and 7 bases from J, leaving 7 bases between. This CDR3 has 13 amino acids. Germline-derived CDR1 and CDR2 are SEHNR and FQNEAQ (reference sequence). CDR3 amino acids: CASSLAQGNEQFF. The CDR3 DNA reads TGTGCCAGCAGCTTAGCGCAGGGTAATGAGCAGTTCTTC. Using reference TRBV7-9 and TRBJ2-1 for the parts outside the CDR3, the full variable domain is DTGVSQNPRHKITKRGQNVTFRCDPISEHNRLYWYRQTLGQGPEFLTYFQNEAQLEKSRLLSDRFSAERPKGSFSTLEIQRTEQGDSAMYLCASSLAQGNEQFFGPGTRLTVL.